This T cell receptor (beta chain) was documented in a study of cytomegalovirus exposure and HLA in healthy donors. Losses at the gene ends were 2 bases for V and 2 bases for J; bases not matched to a gene: 4. This CDR3 contains 15 residues. Germline V CDR1 and CDR2: SGHVS, FNYEAQ. This clone was seen more than once but under ten times. The PCR made use of 60 Vbeta and 13 Jbeta primers. The assay was immunoSEQ multiplex PCR, and TCRdb's table has in-frame clones only and misses some. Of about 150,000 clones in the sample, under 90% are singletons; the top ten hold over 2%. The sequencing sample was made of PBMCs. This chain joins TRBV7-6 and TRBJ2-3, with 7 bases that match TRBD2. The sequence was obtained from a boy younger than 10 in good health and CMV-seronegative. CDR3 in DNA: TGTGCCAGCAGCTTATTCAGCGGGAACACAGATACGCAGTATTTT. Its translation is CASSLFSGNTDTQYF.